The subject of this entry is one TCR beta chain. Its antigen is currently unknown. Germline CDR1 and CDR2: WSHSY and SAAADI. Deletions cut 8 bases from V and 1 base from J, with 21 bases between. CDR3 size: 17 residues. 5'-RACE, quantitative and with molecular barcodes, yielded the TCR beta libraries. TCRdb analysed the 5' RACE reads with MiXCR anew, one entry per CDR3 protein. Here the sample spans approximately 100,000 distinct CDR3 sequences, 20% to 30% being singletons. The data originate from a study of CD8 T cells in ankylosing spondylitis. Study-level points and caveats: Disease-linked clones reportedly showed significant enrichment in matched ankylosing spondylitis synovial fluid. Earlier studies detected some motif variants in reactive arthritis synovial fluid and blood.

The receptor's source is a male donor with ankylosing spondylitis. The rearrangement links TRBV10-2 to TRBJ2-1; a weak D match, TRBD1 (5 bases). Sample: synovial fluid, either unsorted or a sorted T cell fraction (not recorded which). CDR3 in DNA: TGCGCCAGCGGAGAGTCGACAGTGCTGAGTTCCTACAATGAGCAGTTCTTC. It encodes CASGESTVLSSYNEQFF.